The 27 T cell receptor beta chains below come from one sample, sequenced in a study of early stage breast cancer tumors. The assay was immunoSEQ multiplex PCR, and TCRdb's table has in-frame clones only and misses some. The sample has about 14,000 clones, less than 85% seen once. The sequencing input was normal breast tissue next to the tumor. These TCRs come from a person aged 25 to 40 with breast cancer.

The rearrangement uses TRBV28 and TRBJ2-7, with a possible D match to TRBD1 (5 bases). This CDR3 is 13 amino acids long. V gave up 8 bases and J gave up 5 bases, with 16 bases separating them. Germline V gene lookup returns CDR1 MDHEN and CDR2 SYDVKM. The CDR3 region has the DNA TGTGCCAGCGAATGGGTCGCAGGGAACGAGCAGTACTTC. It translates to CASEWVAGNEQYF.

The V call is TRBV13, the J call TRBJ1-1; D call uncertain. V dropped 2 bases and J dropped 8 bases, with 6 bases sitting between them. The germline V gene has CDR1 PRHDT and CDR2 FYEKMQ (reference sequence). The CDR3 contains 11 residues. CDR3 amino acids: CASSLMVEAFF. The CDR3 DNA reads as TGTGCCAGCAGCTTAATGGTCGAAGCTTTCTTT.

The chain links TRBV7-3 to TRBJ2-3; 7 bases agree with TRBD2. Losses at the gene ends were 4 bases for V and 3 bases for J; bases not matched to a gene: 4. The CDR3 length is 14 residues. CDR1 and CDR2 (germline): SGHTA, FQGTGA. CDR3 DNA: TGTGCCAGCAGCTCCGGACTAGTTACAGATACGCAGTATTTT. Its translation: CASSSGLVTDTQYF.

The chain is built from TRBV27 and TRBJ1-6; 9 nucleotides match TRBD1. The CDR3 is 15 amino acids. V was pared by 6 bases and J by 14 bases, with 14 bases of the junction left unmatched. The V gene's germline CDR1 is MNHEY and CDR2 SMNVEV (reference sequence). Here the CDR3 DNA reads TGTGCCAGCAGCAAAACGGGACAGGGTCCAGTGACCCTCCACTTT. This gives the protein CASSKTGQGPVTLHF.

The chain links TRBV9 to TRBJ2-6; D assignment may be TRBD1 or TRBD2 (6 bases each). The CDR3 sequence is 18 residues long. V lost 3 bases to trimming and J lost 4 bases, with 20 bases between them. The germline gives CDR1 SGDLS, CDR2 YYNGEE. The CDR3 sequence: CASSAIGGRVSGANVLTF. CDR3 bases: TGTGCCAGCAGCGCTATCGGGGGCAGGGTGTCAGGGGCCAACGTCCTGACTTTC.

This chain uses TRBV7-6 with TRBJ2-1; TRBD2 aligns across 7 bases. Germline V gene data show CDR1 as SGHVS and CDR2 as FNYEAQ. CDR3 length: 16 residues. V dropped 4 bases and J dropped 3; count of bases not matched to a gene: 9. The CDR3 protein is CASSSYGGTGYNEQFF. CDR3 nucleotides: TGTGCCAGCAGCTCGTACGGGGGGACTGGCTACAATGAGCAGTTCTTC.

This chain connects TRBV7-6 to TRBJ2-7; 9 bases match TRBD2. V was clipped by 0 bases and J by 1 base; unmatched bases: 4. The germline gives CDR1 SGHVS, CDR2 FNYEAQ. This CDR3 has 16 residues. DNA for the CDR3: TGTGCCAGCAGCTTAGCCTTCGCGGGAGGGTCCTACGAGCAGTACTTC. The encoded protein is CASSLAFAGGSYEQYF.

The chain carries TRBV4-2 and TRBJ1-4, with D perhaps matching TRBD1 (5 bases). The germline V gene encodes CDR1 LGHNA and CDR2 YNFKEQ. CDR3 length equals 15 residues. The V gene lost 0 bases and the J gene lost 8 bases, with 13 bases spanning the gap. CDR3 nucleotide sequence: TGTGCCAGCAGCCAAGATCTGCAGGGAGACGAAAAACTGTTTTTT. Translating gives CASSQDLQGDEKLFF.

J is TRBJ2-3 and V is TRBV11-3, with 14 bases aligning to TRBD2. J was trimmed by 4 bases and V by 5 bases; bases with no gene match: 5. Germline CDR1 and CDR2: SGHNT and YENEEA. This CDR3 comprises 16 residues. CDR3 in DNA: TGTGCCAGCAGCCCTGGGACTAGCGGGAGTGCAGATACGCAGTATTTT. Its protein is CASSPGTSGSADTQYF.

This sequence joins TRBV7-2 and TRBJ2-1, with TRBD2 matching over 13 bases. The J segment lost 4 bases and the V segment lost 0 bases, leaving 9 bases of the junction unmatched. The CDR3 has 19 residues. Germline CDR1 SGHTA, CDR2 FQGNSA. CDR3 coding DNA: TGTGCCAGCAGCTTAGCCGGGACTAGCGGGATCGGGGGTTACAATGAGCAGTTCTTC. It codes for CASSLAGTSGIGGYNEQFF.

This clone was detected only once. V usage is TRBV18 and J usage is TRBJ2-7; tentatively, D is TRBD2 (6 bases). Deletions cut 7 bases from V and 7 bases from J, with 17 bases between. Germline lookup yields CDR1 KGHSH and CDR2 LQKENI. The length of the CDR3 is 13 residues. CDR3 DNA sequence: TGTGCCAGCTGCCGGGACTTCCGACAAGAGCAGTACTTC. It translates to CASCRDFRQEQYF.

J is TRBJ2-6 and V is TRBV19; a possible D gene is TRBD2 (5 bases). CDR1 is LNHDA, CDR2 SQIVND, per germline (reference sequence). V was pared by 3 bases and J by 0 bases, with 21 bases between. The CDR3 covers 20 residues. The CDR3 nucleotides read TGTGCCAGTAGTATCCCGCGGCAGACCCCCCGGGGCTCTGGGGCCAACGTCCTGACTTTC. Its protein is CASSIPRQTPRGSGANVLTF.

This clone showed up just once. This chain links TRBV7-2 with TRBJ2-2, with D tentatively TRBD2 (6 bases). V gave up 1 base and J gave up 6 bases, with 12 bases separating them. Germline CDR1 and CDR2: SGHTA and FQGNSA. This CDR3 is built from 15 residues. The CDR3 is CASSLGLVDPGELFF. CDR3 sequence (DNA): TGTGCCAGCAGCTTAGGACTAGTTGATCCCGGGGAGCTGTTTTTT. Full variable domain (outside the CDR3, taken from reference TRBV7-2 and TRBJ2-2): GAGVSQSPSNKVTEKGKDVELRCDPISGHTALYWYRQSLGQGLEFLIYFQGNSAPDKSGLPSDRFSAERTGGSVSTLTIQRTQQEDSAVYLCASSLGLVDPGELFFGEGSRLTVL.

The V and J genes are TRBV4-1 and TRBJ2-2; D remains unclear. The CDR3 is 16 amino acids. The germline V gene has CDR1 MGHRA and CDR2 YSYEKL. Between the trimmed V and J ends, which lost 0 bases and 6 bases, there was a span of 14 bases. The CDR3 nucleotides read TGCGCCAGCAGCCAAGAGGGCCAGGTTGATCCCGGGGAGCTGTTTTTT. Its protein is CASSQEGQVDPGELFF.

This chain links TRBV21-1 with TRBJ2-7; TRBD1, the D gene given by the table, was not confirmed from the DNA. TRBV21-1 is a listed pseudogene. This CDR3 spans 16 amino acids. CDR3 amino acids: CASSPQTGPWTYEQYF. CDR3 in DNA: TGTGCCAGCAGCCCTCAGACAGGGCCATGGACCTACGAGCAGTACTTC.

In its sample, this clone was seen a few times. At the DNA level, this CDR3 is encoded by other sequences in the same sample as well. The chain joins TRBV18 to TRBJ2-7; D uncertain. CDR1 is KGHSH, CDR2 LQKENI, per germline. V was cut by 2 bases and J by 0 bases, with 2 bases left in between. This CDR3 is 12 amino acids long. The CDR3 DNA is TGTGCCAGCTCACCATCCTCCTACGAGCAGTACTTC. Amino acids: CASSPSSYEQYF.

CDR3 sequence (DNA): TGTGCCACCCGGGGACGGTCCTACGAGCAGTACTTC. Translated: CATRGRSYEQYF. The rearrangement joins TRBV19 to TRBJ2-7; D may match TRBD1 or TRBD2 (5 bases each). The germline V and J ends were trimmed by 10 bases and 1 base, with 11 bases remaining between them. Germline CDR1 reads LNHDA; CDR2 reads SQIVND (reference sequence). The CDR3 loop spans 12 amino acids.

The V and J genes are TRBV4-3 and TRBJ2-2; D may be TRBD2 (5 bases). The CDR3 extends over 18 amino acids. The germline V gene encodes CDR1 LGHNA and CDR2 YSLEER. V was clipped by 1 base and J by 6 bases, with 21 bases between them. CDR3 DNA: TGCGCCAGCAGCCAAGCTGTAGGTGGAGTCCGGGGAGCCGGGGAGCTGTTTTTT. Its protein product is CASSQAVGGVRGAGELFF.

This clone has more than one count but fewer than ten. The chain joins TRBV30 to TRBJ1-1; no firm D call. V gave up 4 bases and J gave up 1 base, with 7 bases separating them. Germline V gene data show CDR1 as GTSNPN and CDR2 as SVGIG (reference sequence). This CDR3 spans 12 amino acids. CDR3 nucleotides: TGTGCCTGGACCGACACGAACACTGAAGCTTTCTTT. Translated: CAWTDTNTEAFF. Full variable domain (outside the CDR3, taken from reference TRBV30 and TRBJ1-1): SQTIHQWPATLVQPVGSPLSLECTVEGTSNPNLYWYRQAAGRGLQLLFYSVGIGQISSEVPQNLSASRPQDRQFILSSKKLLLSDSGFYLCAWTDTNTEAFFGQGTRLTVV.

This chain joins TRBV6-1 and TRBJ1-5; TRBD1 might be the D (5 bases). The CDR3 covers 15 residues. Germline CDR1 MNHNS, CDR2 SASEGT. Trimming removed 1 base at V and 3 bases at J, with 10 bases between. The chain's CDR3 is CASSEEAGNNQPQHF. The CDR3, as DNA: TGTGCCAGCAGTGAAGAGGCAGGGAACAATCAGCCCCAGCATTTT.

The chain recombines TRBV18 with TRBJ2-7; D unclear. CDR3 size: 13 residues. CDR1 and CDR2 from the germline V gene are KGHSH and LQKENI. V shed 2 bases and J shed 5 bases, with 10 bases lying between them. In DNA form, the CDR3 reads TGTGCCAGCTCACCAGGGATAGAGGACGAGCAGTACTTC. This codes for CASSPGIEDEQYF.

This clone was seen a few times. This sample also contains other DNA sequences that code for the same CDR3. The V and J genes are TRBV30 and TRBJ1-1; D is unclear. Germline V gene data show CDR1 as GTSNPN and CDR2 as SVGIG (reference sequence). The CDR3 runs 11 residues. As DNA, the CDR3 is TGTGCTGCTGAACGGAACACTGAAGCTTTCTTT. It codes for CAAERNTEAFF.

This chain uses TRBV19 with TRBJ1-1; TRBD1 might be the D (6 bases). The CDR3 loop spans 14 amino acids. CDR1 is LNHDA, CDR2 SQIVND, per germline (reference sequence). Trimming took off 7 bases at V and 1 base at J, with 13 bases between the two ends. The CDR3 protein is CASMGVRGNTEAFF. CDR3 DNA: TGTGCCAGTATGGGAGTCAGGGGGAACACTGAAGCTTTCTTT.

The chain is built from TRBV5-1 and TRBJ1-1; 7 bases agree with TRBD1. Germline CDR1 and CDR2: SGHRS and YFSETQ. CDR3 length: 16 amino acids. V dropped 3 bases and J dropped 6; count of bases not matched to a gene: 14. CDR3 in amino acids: CASSSTTRGRVAEAFF. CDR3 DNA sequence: TGCGCCAGCAGCTCCACCACCAGGGGGAGAGTAGCTGAAGCTTTCTTT.

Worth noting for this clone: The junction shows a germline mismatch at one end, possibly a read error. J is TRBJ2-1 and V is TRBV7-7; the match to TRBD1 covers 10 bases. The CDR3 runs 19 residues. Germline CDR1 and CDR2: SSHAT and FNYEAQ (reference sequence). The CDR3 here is CASSLGGGYPGQGNNEQFF. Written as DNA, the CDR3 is TGTGCTAGCAGCTTAGGGGGCGGTTATCCGGGACAGGGGAACAATGAGCAGTTCTTC.

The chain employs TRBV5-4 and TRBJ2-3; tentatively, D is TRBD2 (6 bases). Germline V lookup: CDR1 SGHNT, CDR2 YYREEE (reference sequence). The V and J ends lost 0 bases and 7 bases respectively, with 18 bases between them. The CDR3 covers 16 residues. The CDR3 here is CASSLGNSGAANTQYF. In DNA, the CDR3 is TGTGCCAGCAGCTTGGGTAATAGCGGAGCAGCAAATACGCAGTATTTT.

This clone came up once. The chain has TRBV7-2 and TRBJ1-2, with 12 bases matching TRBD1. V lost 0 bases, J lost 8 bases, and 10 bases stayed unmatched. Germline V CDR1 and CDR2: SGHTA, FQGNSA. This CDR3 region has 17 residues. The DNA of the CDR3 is TGTGCCAGCAGCTTAGCGGGACAGGGGGCGGAAGTTCAAGGCTACACCTTC. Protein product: CASSLAGQGAEVQGYTF. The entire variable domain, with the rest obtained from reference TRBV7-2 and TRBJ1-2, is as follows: GAGVSQSPSNKVTEKGKDVELRCDPISGHTALYWYRQSLGQGLEFLIYFQGNSAPDKSGLPSDRFSAERTGGSVSTLTIQRTQQEDSAVYLCASSLAGQGAEVQGYTFGSGTRLTVV.